This paragraph reports one TCR beta chain. This CDR3 contains 16 residues. Between the trimmed V and J ends, which lost 0 bases and 2 bases, there was a span of 14 bases. The germline gives CDR1 LGHNA, CDR2 YSLEER. PCR was performed a second time for about 6 to 11 cycles using a sample-barcoded 5' primer and a J-beta primer mix. A single record per CDR3 protein comes from TCRdb applying MiXCR to the 5' RACE reads. Counted here are about 1.8 million distinct CDR3 sequences, roughly 52% occurring once; the ten biggest clones make up 2% to 2.5%. This entry is derived from a study of blood T cells in healthy people across ages.

The clonotype comes from a woman aged 40-49 years in good health. Material for sequencing was blood. V gene TRBV4-3 combines with J gene TRBJ2-7; D unresolved. The CDR3 here is CASSQDSSGIPYEQYF. CDR3 bases: TGCGCCAGCAGCCAAGATTCCTCGGGCATCCCCTACGAGCAGTACTTC.